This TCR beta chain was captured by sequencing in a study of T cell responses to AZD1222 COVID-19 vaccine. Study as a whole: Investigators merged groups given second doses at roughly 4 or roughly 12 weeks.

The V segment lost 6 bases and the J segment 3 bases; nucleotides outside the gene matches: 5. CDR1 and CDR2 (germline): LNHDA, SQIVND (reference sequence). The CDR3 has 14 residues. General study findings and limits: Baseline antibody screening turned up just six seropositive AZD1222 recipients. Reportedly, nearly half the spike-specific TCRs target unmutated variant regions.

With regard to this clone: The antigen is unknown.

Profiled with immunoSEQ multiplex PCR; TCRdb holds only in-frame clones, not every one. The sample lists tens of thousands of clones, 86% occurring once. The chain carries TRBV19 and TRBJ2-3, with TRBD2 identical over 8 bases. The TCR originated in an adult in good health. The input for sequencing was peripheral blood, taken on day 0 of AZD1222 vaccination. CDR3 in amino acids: CASRTGLGTDTQYF. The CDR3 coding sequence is TGTGCCAGTAGGACGGGACTAGGTACAGATACGCAGTATTTT.